The present entry profiles one T cell receptor beta chain with its context. As yet, its antigen is unknown. The data are from a study of T cell responses to AZD1222 COVID-19 vaccine. Study observations and caveats: Donors were largely white British and mainly female; clonal diversity was possibly underestimated. Baseline antibody screening turned up just six seropositive AZD1222 recipients.

V gave up 5 bases and J gave up 5 bases, with 8 bases separating them. The CDR3 spans 12 residues. CDR1 SGHVS and CDR2 FQNEAQ come from the germline V gene. Sequenced by immunoSEQ multiplex PCR; TCRdb stores in-frame clones only, minus some. This repertoire shows fewer than 130,000 clones, more than 90% found once; its top ten account for under 2.5%. The V and J genes are TRBV7-8 and TRBJ2-3; perhaps TRBD1 as D (6 bases). This TCR was sampled from an adult in good health. Material: peripheral blood, obtained on day 0 of AZD1222 vaccination. CDR3 nucleotide sequence: TGTGCCAGCAGCCTGACAGGAGATACGCAGTATTTT. This gives the protein CASSLTGDTQYF.